Given below is one TCR beta chain in context. Profiling relied on immunoSEQ multiplex PCR, and the TCRdb table lists in-frame clones only, not all of them. The sample lists about 2 million clones, about 94% occurring once. CD45RO negativity and positive selection for CCR7 defined naive CD8 cells, a population that excluded terminally differentiated effector memory CD45RA+ cells. The sample comes from a study of shared clonotypes between healthy human individuals. For the study at large: Sampling drew on donors who were two women and a few men aged 18 to 49.

Germline CDR1 is SGDLS and CDR2 is YYNGEE. Trimming took off 4 bases at V and 6 bases at J, with 19 bases between the two ends. CDR3 size: 15 residues. Sequencing was performed on naive CD8+ T cells sorted from blood. V is TRBV9 and J is TRBJ1-2; D is unresolved. This clonotype originated in a young man in good health. The CDR3 DNA follows: TGTGCCAGCAGCTCCCCCTTCAGCATCGCCCATGGCTACACCTTC. As protein: CASSSPFSIAHGYTF.